Below are 17 T cell receptor beta chains sequenced from a single sample in a study of human T cells and chemical hapten exposure. One entry per CDR3 protein results from TCRdb running MiXCR on the RACE reads. The sample holds more than 300,000 distinct CDR3 sequences, roughly 6% seen once. Time point indicated: pre-sensitization, week 0. Treatment reported: therapeutic diphenylcyclopropenone sensitization with weekly scalp DPC. The starting material was whole blood, obtained in connection with sensitization to the hapten diphenylcyclopropenone (DPC). The receptors were gathered from a woman between 18 and 29 years old with alopecia areata. Some clones in this sample may be carry-over from other donors' samples.

This clonotype has ten or more counts. The chain recombines TRBV4-3 with TRBJ1-5; weak D call: TRBD1 (5 bases). This CDR3 is built from 18 residues. Germline loops: CDR1 LGHNA, CDR2 YSLEER. V lost 0 bases to trimming and J lost 2 bases, with 17 bases between them. CDR3 protein: CASSQEPPGPGGNQPQHF. The CDR3 bases are TGCGCCAGCAGCCAAGAACCCCCAGGGCCTGGGGGCAATCAGCCCCAGCATTTT.

This chain connects TRBV24-1 to TRBJ2-7; TRBD1 matches 7 bases. Per germline, CDR1 KGHDR and CDR2 SFDVKD. Losses at the gene ends were 2 bases for V and 3 bases for J; bases not matched to a gene: 6. This CDR3 comprises 15 residues. The CDR3 spells CATSDSAGGIYEQYF. The CDR3 DNA reads TGTGCCACCAGTGATTCGGCAGGGGGTATCTACGAGCAGTACTTC.

J is TRBJ1-6 and V is TRBV12-3 or TRBV12-4; D not resolved. V was cut by 7 bases and J by 8 bases, with 12 bases left in between. CDR3 length: 13 residues. The CDR3 reads CASTRGSDSPLHF. In nucleotides, the CDR3 is TGTGCCAGCACGCGGGGTTCGGATTCACCCCTCCACTTT.

In this sample, this clonotype turned up a few times. The genes are TRBV6-1 and TRBJ2-7; D perhaps matches TRBD1 (5 bases). The CDR3 length is 15 residues. V was clipped by 1 base and J by 3 bases, with 13 bases between them. Germline assignment: CDR1 MNHNS and CDR2 SASEGT. The DNA of the CDR3 is TGTGCCAGCAGTGAAGAAGGGGCTTGGGTCTACGAGCAGTACTTC. Its protein product is CASSEEGAWVYEQYF.

There are many counts of this clonotype. The V gene is TRBV20-1, the J gene TRBJ2-4; D uncertain. V was trimmed by 1 base and J by 1 base, leaving 8 bases between them. This CDR3 is built from 14 residues. Germline V lookup: CDR1 DFQATT, CDR2 SNEGSKA (reference sequence). The CDR3 here is CSARVEPAKNIQYF. The CDR3 coding sequence is TGCAGTGCTAGAGTTGAACCTGCCAAAAACATTCAGTACTTC.

This chain uses TRBV11-2 with TRBJ1-1, with D unclear. Germline V gene lookup returns CDR1 SGHAT and CDR2 FQNNGV. V lost 6 bases and J 5 bases, leaving 10 bases between the germline ends. The CDR3 is 12 residues long. This CDR3 reads CASRDMRTEAFF. The DNA for the CDR3 is TGTGCCAGCAGAGACATGCGAACTGAAGCTTTCTTT.

The chain has TRBV7-9 and TRBJ2-3; D not resolved. Germline V gene data show CDR1 as SEHNR and CDR2 as FQNEAQ (reference sequence). The CDR3 has 14 residues. V lost 5 bases, J lost 4 bases, and 13 bases lay in between. The CDR3: CASSAFLAPDTQYF. The CDR3 DNA is TGTGCCAGCAGCGCGTTTCTTGCGCCAGATACGCAGTATTTT.

This clonotype has more than one count but fewer than ten. The rearrangement joins TRBV28 to TRBJ2-1; 9 positions match TRBD1. After removal of 6 bases from V and 8 bases from J, the junction contained 5 bases not matched to a gene. CDR3 length: 13 residues. CDR1 and CDR2 from the germline V gene are MDHEN and SYDVKM. In DNA, the CDR3 is TGTGCCAGCAGGTCGGGACAGGGTGATGAGCAGTTCTTC. Residues: CASRSGQGDEQFF.

This clonotype was counted between two and nine times. This chain links TRBV28 with TRBJ1-4, with 9 bases matching TRBD1. Germline V gene sequence: CDR1 MDHEN, CDR2 SYDVKM. The CDR3 contains 20 residues. V lost 6 bases to trimming and J lost 0 bases; unmatched junction nucleotides: 17. The CDR3 loop is CASRYPRTGDPSATNEKLFF. CDR3 bases: TGTGCCAGCAGGTACCCCCGGACAGGGGACCCGAGTGCAACTAATGAAAAACTGTTTTTT.

This clonotype appeared many times. The genes are TRBV12-5 and TRBJ1-1, with D unclear. Germline lookup yields CDR1 LGHNT and CDR2 FRNRAP. The CDR3 totals 14 residues. V lost 1 base, J lost 4 bases, and 10 bases lay in between. The CDR3, as DNA: TGTGCTAGTGGTTTGGGGGATAAGGGCACTGAAGCTTTCTTT. It specifies CASGLGDKGTEAFF.

This clonotype was observed a handful of times. This chain connects TRBV6-5 to TRBJ2-2; D not certain. The ends were cut back, 3 bases at V and 2 bases at J, with 10 bases in the middle. Germline lookup yields CDR1 MNHEY and CDR2 SVGAGI. This CDR3 is built from 15 residues. The CDR3: CASSYFRANTGELFF. The CDR3 DNA reads as TGTGCCAGCAGTTATTTTCGGGCTAACACCGGGGAGCTGTTTTTT.

This clonotype was seen more than once but under ten times. This chain joins TRBV7-2 and TRBJ2-3; D unresolved. The CDR3 contains 13 residues. Germline V gene data show CDR1 as SGHTA and CDR2 as FQGNSA. The ends were cut back, 5 bases at V and 10 bases at J, with 16 bases in the middle. The DNA for the CDR3 is TGTGCCAGCAGCCCCCTAAGGGCCCCCCCGCAGTATTTT. It yields the protein CASSPLRAPPQYF.

CDR3 in amino acids: CASGLVPPTITDTQYF. In nucleotides, the CDR3 is TGTGCTAGTGGTTTGGTACCGCCCACAATCACAGATACGCAGTATTTT. The V call is TRBV12-5, the J call TRBJ2-3; D remains ambiguous. V shed 0 bases and J shed 2 bases, with 12 bases lying between them. Germline V gene sequence: CDR1 LGHNT, CDR2 FRNRAP. The CDR3 length is 16 residues. The whole variable domain, filled in from reference TRBV12-5 and TRBJ2-3, reads DARVTQTPRHKVTEMGQEVTMRCQPILGHNTVFWYRQTMMQGLELLAYFRNRAPLDDSGMPKDRFSAEMPDATLATLKIQPSEPRDSAVYFCASGLVPPTITDTQYFGPGTRLTVL.

This chain links TRBV6-1 with TRBJ1-1; D perhaps matches TRBD1 (6 bases). There are 17 residues in the CDR3. CDR1 and CDR2 (germline): MNHNS, SASEGT. The V gene lost 2 bases and the J gene lost 4 bases, with 20 bases spanning the gap. The CDR3 DNA reads TGTGCCAGCAGTGAATTCACAGGGATAGGGGTGAGCACTGAAGCTTTCTTT. As protein: CASSEFTGIGVSTEAFF.

This chain connects TRBV20-1 to TRBJ1-6, with a possible D match to TRBD1 (6 bases). With 5 bases removed from V and 10 bases from J, the gap between germline ends came to 18 bases. This CDR3 has 14 residues. Germline values: CDR1 DFQATT, CDR2 SNEGSKA (reference sequence). CDR3 nucleotides: TGCAGTGCTCCCGACAGGCTGGGGGGATCACCCCTCCACTTT. This encodes CSAPDRLGGSPLHF.

This clonotype was observed a few times. The chain couples TRBV6-2 or TRBV6-3 to TRBJ2-3; D is uncertain. Germline V gene data show CDR1 as MNHEY and CDR2 as SVGEGT. Trimming took off 7 bases at V and 7 bases at J, with 12 bases between the two ends. The CDR3 contains 12 residues. The CDR3 loop is CASTQNLYTQYF. In DNA form, the CDR3 reads TGTGCCAGCACCCAAAATCTTTATACGCAGTATTTT.

This clonotype has a count of ten or more. The chain recombines TRBV28 with TRBJ1-1; possible D gene TRBD1, 6 bases. The CDR3 is 15 amino acids. V was trimmed by 3 bases and J by 1 base, leaving 12 bases between them. The V gene's germline CDR1 is MDHEN and CDR2 SYDVKM. The CDR3 is CASSFHFRGNTEAFF. The CDR3, as DNA: TGTGCCAGCAGTTTTCACTTCAGGGGGAACACTGAAGCTTTCTTT. Full variable domain (outside the CDR3, taken from reference TRBV28 and TRBJ1-1): DVKVTQSSRYLVKRTGEKVFLECVQDMDHENMFWYRQDPGLGLRLIYFSYDVKMKEKGDIPEGYSVSREKKERFSLILESASTNQTSMYLCASSFHFRGNTEAFFGQGTRLTVV.